This paragraph covers one T cell receptor beta chain sequence. Methods used by the authors: Estimation of nucleated cell counts relied on the amplification of reference gene primers. The assay was immunoSEQ multiplex PCR, and TCRdb's table has in-frame clones only and misses some. Clonal size and the V and J genes are those of that table, whereas D and trimming came from the DNA. The sample includes about 150,000 clones, approximately 78% of them seen just once. The data are from a study of blood T cell repertoires in COVID-19. Turning to the study itself: Sites across the United States, Italy and Spain contributed samples from acute and convalescent COVID-19. T cells, B-cell-depleted T cells, or PBMCs supplied cDNA or gDNA.

Germline assignment: CDR1 MDHEN and CDR2 SYDVKM. V lost 6 bases and J lost 5; bases outside the gene matches: 19. This CDR3 comprises 19 residues. The clonotype was recovered from an elderly man with acute or convalescent COVID-19. The specimen was peripheral blood. V usage is TRBV28 and J usage is TRBJ1-2, with 12 bases fitting TRBD1. The CDR3 DNA reads TGTGCCAGCAGCTCTACGGTGATGACGGGACAGGGGGCTGGATATGGCTACACCTTC. Translating it yields CASSSTVMTGQGAGYGYTF.